This T cell receptor (beta chain) came from a study of blood T cell repertoires in COVID-19. Study summary: Acute and convalescent COVID-19 specimens originated in the United States, Italy and Spain.

V lost 5 bases and J 5 bases, leaving 30 bases between the germline ends. CDR1 and CDR2 from the germline V gene are LNHDA and SQIVND (reference sequence). The CDR3 has 19 amino acids. Repertoires were generated with immunoSEQ multiplex PCR, while TCRdb's copy carries only in-frame clones and drops some. The sample yields 200,000 to 300,000 clones, approximately 84% seen once. The chain carries TRBV19 and TRBJ1-2; TRBD1 is a possible D gene (5 bases). The sequence was obtained from a woman aged 25-40 years who had recovered from COVID-19. Input material: peripheral blood. CDR3 region: CASSPILMGQGAGQYGYTF. Here the CDR3 DNA reads TGTGCCAGTAGTCCGATACTCATGGGGCAGGGAGCGGGGCAGTATGGCTACACCTTC.